Shown below are 14 T cell receptor beta chains from a single sample sequenced in a study of low-dose radiotherapy and immunotherapy resistance in tumors. Time point given: after trial treatment. Noted treatment: LDRT plus nivolumab, ipilimumab, low-dose cyclophosphamide and aspirin (RACIN trial). TRAV- and TRBV-specific primers primed first-strand cDNA, covering alpha and beta chains. A constant-region primer paired with the V-primer adapter amplified TCRs over about 19 PCR cycles. TCRdb re-derived calls from the reads in MiXCR, one entry per CDR3 protein. The sample holds 40,000 or so distinct CDR3 sequences, 25% seen once. Sequenced here: PBMCs, sampled after low-dose radiotherapy plus immunotherapy. The receptors here all came from a male donor with prostate cancer.

There are many counts of this clonotype. The V call is TRBV13, the J call TRBJ2-2, with TRBD1 as a possible D gene (6 bases). V was pared by 5 bases and J by 3 bases, with 10 bases between. This CDR3 contains 14 residues. CDR1 and CDR2 from the germline V gene are PRHDT and FYEKMQ (reference sequence). Here the CDR3 reads CASSGSGDTGELFF. For the CDR3, the DNA is TGTGCCAGCAGCGGTTCAGGGGACACCGGGGAGCTGTTTTTT.

The chain couples TRBV27 to TRBJ2-3; 14 bases match TRBD2. In germline, CDR1 is MNHEY, CDR2 SMNVEV (reference sequence). V dropped 2 bases and J dropped 1; count of bases not matched to a gene: 2. This CDR3 is 17 amino acids long. This chain's CDR3 is CASSLQTSGRGTDTQYF. In DNA, the CDR3 is TGTGCCAGCAGTTTACAGACTAGCGGGAGGGGCACAGATACGCAGTATTTT.

This clonotype was observed at least ten times. The rearrangement joins TRBV28 to TRBJ2-1; no clear D gene. From germline, CDR1 is MDHEN and CDR2 SYDVKM. Trimming pared 3 bases from V and 5 bases from J, leaving 14 bases between. The length of the CDR3 is 15 residues. The CDR3 nucleotides read TGTGCCAGCAGTTTTCTACGGCCGCTTGACAATGAGCAGTTCTTC. This gives the protein CASSFLRPLDNEQFF.

At least ten counts were recorded for this clonotype. The V and J genes are TRBV6-5 and TRBJ2-2, with D perhaps given as TRBD1 or TRBD2 (5 bases each). V dropped 5 bases and J dropped 0 bases, with 19 bases sitting between them. The germline V gene encodes CDR1 MNHEY and CDR2 SVGAGI. CDR3 length: 18 residues. Here the CDR3 DNA reads TGTGCCAGCAGTAACCCGGGACGCAGAAGACCGAACACCGGGGAGCTGTTTTTT. Protein sequence: CASSNPGRRRPNTGELFF.

By proportion, this clonotype is medium-sized. An end of the junction does not agree with germline; a read error may underlie this. The chain carries TRBV28 and TRBJ1-5; D uncertain. In germline, CDR1 is MDHEN, CDR2 SYDVKM. This CDR3 spans 10 amino acids. The CDR3 DNA sequence: TGCCAAGCGGGCAATCAGCCCCAGCATTTT. This codes for CQAGNQPQHF.

This clonotype was recorded many times. CDR3: CASSLEGSSYNEQFF. The CDR3 DNA reads as TGTGCCAGCAGCTTAGAAGGAAGCTCCTACAATGAGCAGTTCTTC. The rearrangement links TRBV7-6 to TRBJ2-1; D uncertain. Germline V gives CDR1 SGHVS, CDR2 FNYEAQ. The CDR3 sequence is 15 residues long. V dropped 1 base and J dropped 0 bases, with 7 bases sitting between them.

This clonotype was recorded at least ten times. J is TRBJ2-1 and V is TRBV5-4, with D perhaps TRBD1 or TRBD2 (5 bases each). Trimming removed 0 bases from V and 8 bases from J, with 12 bases in between. This CDR3 spans 14 amino acids. Per the germline V gene, CDR1 is SGHNT and CDR2 is YYREEE (reference sequence). CDR3 sequence: CASSLVGVRHEQFF. The CDR3 coding sequence is TGTGCCAGCAGCTTGGTGGGGGTTAGGCATGAGCAGTTCTTC.

This clonotype was seen only a few times. Only one base separates this from a far larger clonotype, so it likely reflects a read error. The chain employs TRBV6-2 or TRBV6-3 and TRBJ2-7; 8 nucleotides agree with TRBD1. The CDR3 consists of 14 residues. The germline gives CDR1 MNHEY, CDR2 SVGEGT. For the CDR3, the DNA is TGTGTCAGCAGTGGGCCCGGGACAGGATACGAGCAGTACTTC. Translating it yields CVSSGPGTGYEQYF.

This clonotype was detected only once. The chain joins TRBV7-6 to TRBJ2-7; 9 nucleotides match TRBD1. Germline trimming cut 8 bases from V and 0 bases from J; bases unmatched to any gene: 17. This CDR3 comprises 18 residues. Germline V gives CDR1 SGHVS, CDR2 FNYEAQ. CDR3 coding DNA: TGTGCCAGCTCCCACCCCACAAGGACAGGGGCGAACTCCTACGAGCAGTACTTC. Translation gives CASSHPTRTGANSYEQYF. The complete variable domain, with remaining parts taken from reference TRBV7-6 and TRBJ2-7, reads GAGVSQSPRYKVTKRGQDVALRCDPISGHVSLYWYRQALGQGPEFLTYFNYEAQQDKSGLPNDRFSAERPEGSISTLTIQRTEQRDSAMYRCASSHPTRTGANSYEQYFGPGTRLTVT.

This clonotype was observed at least ten times. The chain is built from TRBV2 and TRBJ1-1; tentatively, D is TRBD1 (5 bases). The CDR3 spans 11 residues. The ends were cut back, 7 bases at V and 4 bases at J, with 7 bases in the middle. Per the germline V gene, CDR1 is SNHLY and CDR2 is FYNNEI. The CDR3 DNA is TGTGCCAGCACGGGGGGCACTGAAGCTTTCTTT. Translated, it gives CASTGGTEAFF.

This clonotype has just a few counts. The rearrangement uses TRBV5-6 and TRBJ1-2; TRBD1 aligns across 9 bases. The CDR3 covers 13 residues. V was clipped by 4 bases and J by 7 bases; unmatched bases: 5. Germline lookup yields CDR1 SGHDT and CDR2 YYEEEE. DNA for the CDR3: TGTGCCAGCAGCCTGGTGGGACAGGGTGGCTACACCTTC. Translating it yields CASSLVGQGGYTF.

This clonotype was seen repeatedly, ten times or more. The chain couples TRBV4-1 to TRBJ2-1; D perhaps matches TRBD1 (5 bases). The V gene lost 2 bases and the J gene lost 9 bases, with 20 bases spanning the gap. The CDR3 runs to 16 residues. Germline CDR1 reads MGHRA; CDR2 reads YSYEKL. The CDR3 region has the DNA TGCGCCAGCAGCCAAAGGGGCGGAATGAGGAGTGGTGAGCAGTTCTTC. As protein: CASSQRGGMRSGEQFF.

The chain carries TRBV18 and TRBJ2-1; D remains unclear. The CDR3 covers 15 residues. Germline V gene data show CDR1 as KGHSH and CDR2 as LQKENI. V lost 4 bases and J 0 bases, leaving 10 bases between the germline ends. The CDR3 DNA reads as TGTGCCAGCTCACTAGACACCGGCTCCTACAATGAGCAGTTCTTC. It is translated as CASSLDTGSYNEQFF.

The sample holds a few counts of this clonotype. The rearrangement links TRBV5-8 to TRBJ1-5, with a tentative D call TRBD1 (6 bases). Germline-derived CDR1 and CDR2 are SGHTS and YDEGEE. The V end lost 0 bases, the J end lost 3 bases, and 10 bases lay between the germline ends. The CDR3 extends over 15 amino acids. CDR3 in amino acids: CASSLGRGSNQPQHF. The CDR3 nucleotides are TGTGCCAGCAGCTTGGGCAGGGGCTCCAATCAGCCCCAGCATTTT. The complete variable domain, with remaining parts taken from reference TRBV5-8 and TRBJ1-5, reads EAGVTQSPTHLIKTRGQQATLRCSPISGHTSVYWYQQALGLGLQFLLWYDEGEERNRGNFPPRFSGRQFPNYSSELNVNALELEDSALYLCASSLGRGSNQPQHFGDGTRLSIL.